This TCR beta chain was retrieved from a study of PD-1 blockade in classical Hodgkin lymphoma. TCRdb keeps only in-frame clones here, not all; method: immunoSEQ multiplex PCR. There are over 50,000 clones in the sample; over 75% occur only once, and around 17% lies in the top ten. Per the germline V gene, CDR1 is SGDLS and CDR2 is YYNGEE. The length of the CDR3 is 14 residues. V shed 3 bases and J shed 11 bases, with 20 bases lying between them. All the patients suffered relapse after autologous stem cell transplantation, and brentuximab vedotin exposure differed. This TCR was sampled from a human donor with classical Hodgkin lymphoma. The specimen was peripheral blood mononuclear cells (PBMCs), collected at baseline. The chain joins TRBV9 to TRBJ1-1; no reliable D call. CDR3 DNA sequence: TGTGCCAGCAGCGAAGACAACGGACGTAACACGGCTTTCTTT. As protein: CASSEDNGRNTAFF.